These 20 T cell receptor beta chains originate from one sample sequenced in a study of blood T cell repertoires in COVID-19. Sequencing was performed with immunoSEQ multiplex PCR; in TCRdb, only in-frame clones are kept and a portion is missing. The sample lists 250,000 to 300,000 clones; around nine tenths were seen once. Sequencing input: PBMCs or T cells enriched from blood (not recorded which). These receptors originate from a young woman who had recovered from COVID-19.

This clone was counted a few times. The rearrangement uses TRBV27 and TRBJ2-1; tentative D call: TRBD1 (5 bases). The CDR3 runs 14 residues. In germline, CDR1 is MNHEY, CDR2 SMNVEV (reference sequence). Trimming removed 8 bases at V and 6 bases at J, with 17 bases between. CDR3 bases: TGTGCCAGCGGACATTTGACAGTAAGCAATGAGCAGTTCTTC. Translation gives CASGHLTVSNEQFF.

CDR3 region: CASSFGTSPDTQYF. The DNA for the CDR3 is TGTGCCAGCAGCTTCGGGACTAGTCCTGATACGCAGTATTTT. The rearrangement uses TRBV7-3 and TRBJ2-3, with 8 bases lining up with TRBD2. The CDR3 sequence is 14 residues long. J was trimmed by 6 bases and V by 3 bases; bases with no gene match: 5. The germline V gene encodes CDR1 SGHTA and CDR2 FQGTGA. Full variable domain (rest looked up from reference TRBV7-3 and TRBJ2-3): GAGVSQTPSNKVTEKGKYVELRCDPISGHTALYWYRQSLGQGPEFLIYFQGTGAADDSGLPNDRFFAVRPEGSVSTLKIQRTERGDSAVYLCASSFGTSPDTQYFGPGTRLTVL.

J is TRBJ2-7 and V is TRBV5-1; 10 bases map to TRBD2. CDR3 size: 17 residues. Germline V gives CDR1 SGHRS, CDR2 YFSETQ. With 1 base clipped from V and 1 base from J, the junction kept 8 bases outside the gene matches. The CDR3 loop is CASSLPPGTSDSYEQYF. CDR3 sequence (DNA): TGCGCCAGCAGCTTGCCTCCCGGGACTAGCGATTCCTACGAGCAGTACTTC.

This clone occurred once. This chain joins TRBV11-3 and TRBJ1-1; the D is unclear. V lost 5 bases, J lost 0 bases, and 7 bases lay in between. Germline V gives CDR1 SGHNT, CDR2 YENEEA. The CDR3 is made up of 13 amino acids. CDR3 nucleotides: TGTGCCAGCAGCCGAGGCCTGAACACTGAAGCTTTCTTT. This encodes CASSRGLNTEAFF.

This chain uses TRBV4-2 with TRBJ2-3, with D maybe TRBD1 (5 bases). Germline V gene lookup returns CDR1 LGHNA and CDR2 YNFKEQ. This CDR3 has 16 amino acids. V shed 1 base and J shed 2 bases, with 13 bases lying between them. DNA for the CDR3: TGTGCCAGCAGCCAAGTACGACAGATGCTCACAGATACGCAGTATTTT. Translated, it gives CASSQVRQMLTDTQYF.

V is TRBV9 and J is TRBJ2-1; weak D call: TRBD2 (6 bases). Trimming took 0 bases from V and 5 from J, leaving 15 bases between them. The CDR3 covers 16 residues. Looked up from germline, CDR1 is SGDLS and CDR2 is YYNGEE. CDR3 in DNA: TGTGCCAGCAGCGTAGCGGTAAGGACTACCGACAATGAGCAGTTCTTC. It yields the protein CASSVAVRTTDNEQFF.

The gene calls are TRBV3-1 (or the pseudogene TRBV3-2) and TRBJ1-5; D gene ambiguous. V shed 1 base and J shed 3 bases, with 10 bases lying between them. The germline CDR1 and CDR2 sequences are LGHDT and YNNKEL (reference sequence). The CDR3 has 15 amino acids. CDR3 bases: TGTGCCAGCAGCCAAGGGTCGGGGTACAATCAGCCCCAGCATTTT. This encodes CASSQGSGYNQPQHF.

The rearrangement joins TRBV6-5 to TRBJ2-7; 12 bases agree with TRBD1. Germline V gives CDR1 MNHEY, CDR2 SVGAGI. This CDR3 comprises 14 residues. Trimming at V came to 6 bases and at J to 6 bases, leaving 6 bases not matched to a gene. The CDR3 nucleotides are TGTGCCAGCAGGGGGACAGGGGGCGACCGCGAGCAGTACTTC. This codes for CASRGTGGDREQYF.

To note about this clone: The sample holds other DNA sequences that translate to the same CDR3. J is TRBJ2-1 and V is TRBV19; 10 bases are shared with TRBD2. Losses at the gene ends were 7 bases for V and 0 bases for J; bases not matched to a gene: 0. This CDR3 region has 14 residues. Germline CDR1 and CDR2: LNHDA and SQIVND (reference sequence). The CDR3 DNA sequence: TGTGCCAGTACTAGCGGGAGCTCCTACAATGAGCAGTTCTTC. Residues: CASTSGSSYNEQFF.

V and J are TRBV5-1 and TRBJ2-5; weak D call: TRBD1 (6 bases). Per the germline V gene, CDR1 is SGHRS and CDR2 is YFSETQ. Trimming took off 3 bases at V and 2 bases at J, with 11 bases between the two ends. The CDR3 is made up of 14 amino acids. In nucleotides, the CDR3 is TGCGCCAGCAGCTCGCCAGGACAGCAAGAGACCCAGTACTTC. It translates to CASSSPGQQETQYF. The full variable domain, in which reference TRBV5-1 and TRBJ2-5 provide the parts outside the CDR3, is KAGVTQTPRYLIKTRGQQVTLSCSPISGHRSVSWYQQTPGQGLQFLFEYFSETQRNKGNFPGRFSGRQFSNSRSEMNVSTLELGDSALYLCASSSPGQQETQYFGPGTRLLVL.

The V and J genes are TRBV5-1 and TRBJ1-6, with TRBD1 identical over 7 bases. The V gene's germline CDR1 is SGHRS and CDR2 YFSETQ. The trim removed 5 bases at V and 7 bases at J, leaving 6 bases unmatched. The CDR3 runs to 14 residues. For the CDR3, the DNA is TGCGCCAGCAGTCACCAGGGGGACAATTCACCCCTCCACTTT. This sequence encodes CASSHQGDNSPLHF.

This chain's CDR3 is CASSPGTGSPTAFF. The CDR3, as DNA: TGTGCCAGCAGTCCAGGGACAGGGAGCCCCACGGCTTTCTTT. The chain links TRBV28 to TRBJ1-1, with 9 bases lining up with TRBD1. Looked up from germline, CDR1 is MDHEN and CDR2 is SYDVKM. Trimming took 5 bases from V and 11 from J; bases not matched to a gene: 12. This CDR3 comprises 14 residues.

The chain employs TRBV7-3 and TRBJ1-2; possibly TRBD1 for D (5 bases). This CDR3 region has 13 residues. Germline V CDR1 and CDR2: SGHTA, FQGTGA. Between the trimmed V and J ends, which lost 0 bases and 8 bases, there was a span of 10 bases. The CDR3 spells CASSLTQGYGYTF. The CDR3 bases are TGTGCCAGCAGCTTAACGCAGGGATACGGCTACACCTTC.

This clone came up once. The chain employs TRBV7-3 and TRBJ2-2; TRBD2 matches at 7 bases. The germline V gene encodes CDR1 SGHTA and CDR2 FQGTGA. After removal of 6 bases from V and 0 bases from J, the junction contained 1 base not matched to a gene. The CDR3 spans 14 residues. The CDR3 here is CASRGRANTGELFF. DNA for the CDR3: TGTGCCAGCAGAGGGAGGGCGAACACCGGGGAGCTGTTTTTT.

The rearrangement links TRBV19 to TRBJ2-1, with 9 bases aligning to TRBD2. Germline assignment: CDR1 LNHDA and CDR2 SQIVND (reference sequence). The length of the CDR3 is 17 residues. The trim removed 3 bases at V and 2 bases at J, leaving 8 bases unmatched. The CDR3 reads CASSMGPSGATYNEQFF. In nucleotides, the CDR3 is TGTGCCAGTAGTATGGGCCCTAGCGGGGCCACCTACAATGAGCAGTTCTTC.

The chain recombines TRBV5-1 with TRBJ2-3; maybe TRBD2 (7 bases). The V end was cut by 4 bases, the J end by 4 bases, with 16 bases between. The germline CDR1 and CDR2 sequences are SGHRS and YFSETQ. The CDR3 extends over 15 amino acids. CDR3 in amino acids: CASSGGDTGADTQYF. DNA of the CDR3: TGCGCCAGCAGCGGGGGGGACACCGGGGCAGATACGCAGTATTTT.

The chain has TRBV5-4 and TRBJ1-2, with TRBD1 matching 7 bases. Losses at the gene ends were 4 bases for V and 5 bases for J; bases not matched to a gene: 14. Germline V gives CDR1 SGHNT, CDR2 YYREEE (reference sequence). The CDR3 length is 16 residues. For the CDR3, the DNA is TGTGCCAGCAGCCCCCTGGTAAAGGGGGCCCTATATGGCTACACCTTC. This encodes CASSPLVKGALYGYTF. Full variable domain (missing parts from reference TRBV5-4 and TRBJ1-2): ETGVTQSPTHLIKTRGQQVTLRCSSQSGHNTVSWYQQALGQGPQFIFQYYREEENGRGNFPPRFSGLQFPNYSSELNVNALELDDSALYLCASSPLVKGALYGYTFGSGTRLTVV.

The CDR3, as DNA: TGTGCCAGCAGAATCGCGGCTCTGACCTACAATGAGCAGTTCTTC. Its translation is CASRIAALTYNEQFF. This chain joins TRBV2 and TRBJ2-1; no clear D gene. V lost 6 bases, J lost 2 bases, and 14 bases lay in between. The CDR3 loop spans 15 amino acids. CDR1 is SNHLY and CDR2 is FYNNEI in the germline V gene. The entire variable domain, with the rest obtained from reference TRBV2 and TRBJ2-1, is as follows: EPEVTQTPSHQVTQMGQEVILRCVPISNHLYFYWYRQILGQKVEFLVSFYNNEISEKSEIFDDQFSVERPDGSNFTLKIRSTKLEDSAMYFCASRIAALTYNEQFFGPGTRLTVL.

The V and J genes are TRBV9 and TRBJ2-3, with TRBD1 identical over 9 bases. Germline lookup yields CDR1 SGDLS and CDR2 YYNGEE. This CDR3 has 16 residues. V lost 0 bases to trimming and J lost 3 bases; unmatched junction nucleotides: 5. This CDR3 reads CASSVAGQGWTDTQYF. In nucleotides, the CDR3 is TGTGCCAGCAGCGTAGCGGGACAGGGCTGGACAGATACGCAGTATTTT.

The V and J genes are TRBV9 and TRBJ2-5, with D possibly matching TRBD2 (5 bases). The V and J ends lost 3 bases and 7 bases respectively, with 13 bases between them. CDR3 length: 13 residues. Germline CDR1 and CDR2: SGDLS and YYNGEE. The CDR3 DNA reads as TGTGCCAGCAGCGGAGGGAGTGGTTGGACCCAGTACTTC. It encodes CASSGGSGWTQYF.